The clone carrying this T cell receptor beta chain was seen many times. The antigen remains unidentified. The CDR3 length is 14 residues. Germline V gene sequence: CDR1 MNHEY, CDR2 SVGAGI. J lost 5 bases, V lost 1 base, and 5 bases had no gene match. These data come from a study of early T cells in non-severe SARS-CoV-2 infection. As for the study in general: Chains from this unsorted whole-blood bulk RNA could not be paired.

Findings and limits, study-wide: Sequences matched to VDJdb favored anti-spike CD8 responses, while private and CD4 specificities were missed.

In the library, individual cDNA molecules carried attached unique molecular identifiers. TCRdb reanalysed the 5' RACE reads using MiXCR and keeps one entry per CDR3 protein. The table has around 30,000 distinct CDR3 sequences, roughly 6% seen once; the top ten hold 24%. Sequencing input: whole blood. The chain links TRBV6-5 to TRBJ2-7; 7 bases match TRBD2. The receptor was derived from an adult who was a healthcare worker with PCR-confirmed SARS-CoV-2 infection or an uninfected control (not recorded which). The CDR3 bases are TGTGCCAGCAGTTACTACGGGGGGAGGAACGAGCAGTACTTC. Protein: CASSYYGGRNEQYF.